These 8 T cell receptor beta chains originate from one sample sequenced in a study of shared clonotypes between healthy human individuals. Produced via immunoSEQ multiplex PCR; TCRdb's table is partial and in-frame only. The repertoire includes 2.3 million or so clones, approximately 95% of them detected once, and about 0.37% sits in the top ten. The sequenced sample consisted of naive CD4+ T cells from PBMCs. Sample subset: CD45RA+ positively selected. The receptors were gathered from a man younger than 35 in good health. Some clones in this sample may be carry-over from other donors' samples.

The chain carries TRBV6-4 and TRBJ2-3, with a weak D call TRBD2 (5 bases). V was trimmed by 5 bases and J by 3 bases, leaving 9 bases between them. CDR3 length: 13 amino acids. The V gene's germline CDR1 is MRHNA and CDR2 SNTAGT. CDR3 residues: CASSPAGTDTQYF. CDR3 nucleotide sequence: TGTGCCAGCAGTCCCGCGGGTACAGATACGCAGTATTTT.

The CDR3 sequence: CASSSGSPSGELFF. In DNA, the CDR3 is TGCGCCAGCAGTAGCGGGAGTCCCAGCGGGGAGCTGTTTTTT. The J gene is TRBJ2-2, the V gene TRBV10-1, with 8 bases aligning to TRBD2. CDR3 length: 14 amino acids. V was pared by 5 bases and J by 7 bases, with 6 bases of the junction left unmatched. Germline V lookup: CDR1 WNHNN, CDR2 SYGVQD (reference sequence).

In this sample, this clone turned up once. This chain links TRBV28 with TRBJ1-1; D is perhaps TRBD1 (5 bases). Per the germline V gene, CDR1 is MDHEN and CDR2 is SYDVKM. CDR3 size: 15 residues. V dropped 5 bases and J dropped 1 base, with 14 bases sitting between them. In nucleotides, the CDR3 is TGTGCCAGCAGTCCGAGGGACCGAACGAACACTGAAGCTTTCTTT. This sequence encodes CASSPRDRTNTEAFF.

The CDR3 nucleotides read TGCAGTGCAGATCGGGGGGAGACCCAGTACTTC. Translated: CSADRGETQYF. J is TRBJ2-5 and V is TRBV20-1; tentative D call: TRBD2 (6 bases). Germline V gene data show CDR1 as DFQATT and CDR2 as SNEGSKA (reference sequence). Trimming stripped 6 bases from V and 5 bases from J, with 10 bases between. The CDR3 runs to 11 residues.

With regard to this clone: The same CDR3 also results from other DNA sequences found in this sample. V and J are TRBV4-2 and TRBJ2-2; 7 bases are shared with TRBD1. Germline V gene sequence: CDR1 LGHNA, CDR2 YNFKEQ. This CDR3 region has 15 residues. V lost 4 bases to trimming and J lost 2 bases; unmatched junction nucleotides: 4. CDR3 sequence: CASSLGTANTGELFF. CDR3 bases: TGTGCCAGCAGCCTCGGGACAGCTAACACCGGGGAGCTGTTTTTT.

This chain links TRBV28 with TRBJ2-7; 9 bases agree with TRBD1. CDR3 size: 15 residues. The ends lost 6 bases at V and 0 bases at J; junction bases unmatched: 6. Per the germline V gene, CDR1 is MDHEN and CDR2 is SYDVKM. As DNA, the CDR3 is TGTGCCAGCAGACAACAGGGGGCTTACTCCTACGAGCAGTACTTC. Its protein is CASRQQGAYSYEQYF.

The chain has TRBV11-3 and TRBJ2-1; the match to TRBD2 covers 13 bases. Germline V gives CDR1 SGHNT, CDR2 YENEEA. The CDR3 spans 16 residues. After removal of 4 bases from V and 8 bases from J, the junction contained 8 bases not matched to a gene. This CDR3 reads CASSSWTSGSRDEQFF. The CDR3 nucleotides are TGTGCCAGCAGCTCCTGGACTAGCGGGAGTCGAGATGAGCAGTTCTTC.

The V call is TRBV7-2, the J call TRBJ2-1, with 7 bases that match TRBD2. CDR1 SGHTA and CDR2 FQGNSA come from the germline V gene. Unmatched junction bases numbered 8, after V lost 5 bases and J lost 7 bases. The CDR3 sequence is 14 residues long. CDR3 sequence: CASSPRLAANEQFF. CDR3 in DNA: TGTGCCAGCAGCCCACGACTAGCAGCAAATGAGCAGTTCTTC. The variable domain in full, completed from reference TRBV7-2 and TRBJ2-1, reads GAGVSQSPSNKVTEKGKDVELRCDPISGHTALYWYRQSLGQGLEFLIYFQGNSAPDKSGLPSDRFSAERTGGSVSTLTIQRTQQEDSAVYLCASSPRLAANEQFFGPGTRLTVL.